These 27 T cell receptor beta chains came from one sample sequenced in a study of T cell repertoires in cytomegalovirus infection. Using its own MiXCR run on the reads, TCRdb lists one record per CDR3 protein. This table holds roughly 920,000 distinct CDR3 sequences, 31% found once. These TCRs are of unknown antigen specificity. The sequenced sample was cultured CD8+ T cells from PBMCs, obtained from culture after CMV antigen stimulation. The source is a human donor in good health (CMV status not recorded). Some clones in this sample may be carry-over from other donors' samples.

The V call is TRBV4-3, the J call TRBJ2-3; 11 bases map to TRBD2. With 0 bases clipped from V and 1 base from J, the junction kept 6 bases outside the gene matches. The germline gives CDR1 LGHNA, CDR2 YSLEER. The CDR3 contains 18 residues. The CDR3 DNA reads TGCGCCAGCAGCCAAGATTTAGGGGGACTAGCGGGCACAGATACGCAGTATTTT. The encoded protein is CASSQDLGGLAGTDTQYF.

This clonotype was counted between two and nine times. CDR3 in amino acids: CASTLLAGGTGEQFF. The CDR3 coding sequence is TGTGCCAGCACTCTACTAGCGGGGGGAACGGGAGAGCAGTTCTTC. V and J are TRBV6-1 and TRBJ2-1, with 12 nucleotides matching TRBD2. V gave up 7 bases and J gave up 10 bases; unmatched junction bases: 11. Per the germline V gene, CDR1 is MNHNS and CDR2 is SASEGT. The CDR3 is made up of 15 amino acids.

Concerning this clonotype: The germline gene is not matched at one end of the junction; a read error may be the cause. This chain uses TRBV7-6 with TRBJ2-2; TRBD2 agrees at 7 bases. Germline V gene data show CDR1 as SGHVS and CDR2 as FNYEAQ. This CDR3 has 16 residues. The CDR3 loop reads CASSSLGGRNTGELFF. CDR3 coding DNA: TGTGCTAGCAGCTCACTCGGGGGGAGGAACACCGGGGAGCTGTTTTTT.

This clonotype was recorded a few times. The rearrangement uses TRBV20-1 and TRBJ1-2; D is uncertain. This CDR3 contains 14 residues. V was pared by 0 bases and J by 3 bases, with 11 bases between. Germline V gene lookup returns CDR1 DFQATT and CDR2 SNEGSKA (reference sequence). The CDR3 coding sequence is TGCAGTGCTAGAGATTTAAGAGAGGACTATGGCTACACCTTC. Residues: CSARDLREDYGYTF.

In DNA form, the CDR3 reads TGTGCCAGCAGGTCGGGGTCCATGAACACTGAAGCTTTCTTT. Its protein product is CASRSGSMNTEAFF. The chain has TRBV7-9 and TRBJ1-1; no clear D. This CDR3 contains 14 residues. The V gene lost 6 bases and the J gene lost 0 bases, with 11 bases spanning the gap. Germline loops: CDR1 SEHNR, CDR2 FQNEAQ (reference sequence).

In the case of this clonotype: This may be a read error: a much more frequent sequence differs by one nucleotide. V is TRBV5-3 and J is TRBJ2-7, with 13 bases matching TRBD2. TRBV5-3 is an ORF, and what it does is uncertain. The CDR3 extends over 14 amino acids. The CDR3 coding sequence is TGTGCCAGCAGCTGGACTAGCGGGGGCTACGAGCAGTACGTC. This sequence encodes CASSWTSGGYEQYV.

This chain links TRBV7-3 with TRBJ2-1; the match to TRBD2 covers 8 bases. The CDR3 totals 16 residues. Per germline, CDR1 SGHTA and CDR2 FQGTGA. Germline trimming cut 1 base from V and 2 bases from J; bases unmatched to any gene: 4. The CDR3, as DNA: TGTGCCAGCAGCTTAATGGCGGGGGGTACCTACAATGAGCAGTTCTTC. Translated: CASSLMAGGTYNEQFF.

Many counts were recorded for this clonotype. The chain uses TRBV7-9 and TRBJ2-4; weak D call: TRBD2 (5 bases). With 6 bases removed from V and 2 bases from J, the gap between germline ends came to 14 bases. The CDR3 extends over 15 amino acids. In germline, CDR1 is SEHNR, CDR2 FQNEAQ (reference sequence). The CDR3 DNA follows: TGTGCCAGCAGTCACCCGTCGGGGTCCAAAAACATTCAGTACTTC. Its translation: CASSHPSGSKNIQYF.

This chain uses TRBV11-2 with TRBJ2-1; D is possibly TRBD1 (6 bases). V was cut by 0 bases and J by 10 bases, with 16 bases left in between. CDR1 is SGHAT and CDR2 is FQNNGV in the germline V gene. The CDR3 has 15 residues. This chain's CDR3 is CASSLEDSYSNEQFF. CDR3 DNA: TGTGCCAGCAGCTTAGAGGACAGCTATTCGAACGAGCAGTTCTTC.

V gene TRBV6-5 combines with J gene TRBJ2-7; TRBD2 might be the D (7 bases). The CDR3 totals 15 residues. Trimming shortened V by 7 bases and J by 0 bases, and 16 bases separated the two germline ends. From germline, CDR1 is MNHEY and CDR2 SVGAGI. Here the CDR3 reads CASTIQGGGSYEQYF. CDR3 DNA: TGTGCCAGCACCATACAGGGAGGGGGCTCCTACGAGCAGTACTTC.

This clonotype was detected many times. J is TRBJ2-1 and V is TRBV7-6; TRBD1 might be the D (5 bases). Germline CDR1 SGHVS, CDR2 FNYEAQ. Trimming removed 5 bases at V and 5 bases at J, with 22 bases between. The CDR3 is 17 residues long. The CDR3 here is CASSPERGLGANNEQFF. CDR3 DNA sequence: TGTGCCAGCAGCCCCGAAAGGGGCCTAGGGGCTAACAATGAGCAGTTCTTC.

A word on this clonotype: A read error is possible here, since a much larger clone lies one base away. CDR3 amino acids: CVSSLRGFDSGSLSGANVLTF. CDR3 DNA sequence: TGTGTCAGCAGTTTAAGGGGGTTCGACAGCGGCTCCCTCTCTGGGGCCAACGTCCTGACTTTC. The chain couples TRBV27 to TRBJ2-6, with TRBD1 as a possible D gene (6 bases). Per germline, CDR1 MNHEY and CDR2 SMNVEV (reference sequence). This CDR3 comprises 21 residues.

This clonotype was found a few times. CDR3 nucleotide sequence: TGCGCCAGCAGCCAGCTAACCGGGGACCCCTATGGCTACACCTTC. Translation: CASSQLTGDPYGYTF. The rearrangement joins TRBV4-3 to TRBJ1-2, with a weak D call TRBD1 (5 bases). The CDR3 is 15 residues long. V lost 3 bases to trimming and J lost 4 bases, with 15 bases between them. CDR1 is LGHNA and CDR2 is YSLEER in the germline V gene.

The table lists this clonotype with a few counts. V gene TRBV6-1 combines with J gene TRBJ2-1, with TRBD2 matching 10 bases. The CDR3 spans 16 residues. Trimming took 5 bases from V and 7 from J; bases not matched to a gene: 11. The germline CDR1 and CDR2 sequences are MNHNS and SASEGT. The DNA of the CDR3 is TGTGCCAGCAGTTATTCCGGGACTAGCGAATTAAATGAGCAGTTCTTC. It is translated as CASSYSGTSELNEQFF.

The table lists this clonotype with many counts. The CDR3, as DNA: TGCGCCAGCAGCCAAGCCGCGAACACTGAAGCTTTCTTT. Its translation is CASSQAANTEAFF. V gene TRBV4-1 combines with J gene TRBJ1-1; D is undetermined. V was clipped by 1 base and J by 1 base, with 4 bases between them. This CDR3 comprises 13 residues. Germline values: CDR1 MGHRA, CDR2 YSYEKL.

This clonotype appeared a few times. The chain carries TRBV10-3 and TRBJ2-3, with TRBD2 identical over 11 bases. This CDR3 contains 16 residues. Trimming removed 6 bases from V and 2 bases from J; junction bases left unmatched: 7. CDR1 and CDR2 (germline): ENHRY, SYGVKD. The CDR3 nucleotides read TGTGCCATCAGGGATTTACTAGCGGGGGTCACAGATACGCAGTATTTT. This translates into CAIRDLLAGVTDTQYF.

This clonotype was detected only a few times. The chain links TRBV19 to TRBJ2-1; D gene unclear. Germline values: CDR1 LNHDA, CDR2 SQIVND (reference sequence). The CDR3 extends over 16 amino acids. V lost 6 bases to trimming and J lost 0 bases, with 15 bases between them. CDR3 sequence: CASRLGPVSSYNEQFF. The CDR3 DNA follows: TGTGCCAGTAGACTCGGACCTGTCAGCTCCTACAATGAGCAGTTCTTC. Looking up the rest from reference TRBV19 and TRBJ2-1 gives the full variable domain: DGGITQSPKYLFRKEGQNVTLSCEQNLNHDAMYWYRQDPGQGLRLIYYSQIVNDFQKGDIAEGYSVSREKKESFPLTVTSAQKNPTAFYLCASRLGPVSSYNEQFFGPGTRLTVL.

The chain couples TRBV7-9 to TRBJ1-5; D perhaps matches TRBD1 (5 bases). This CDR3 region has 15 residues. CDR1 and CDR2 (germline): SEHNR, FQNEAQ (reference sequence). The V end was cut by 5 bases, the J end by 5 bases, with 16 bases between. CDR3 loop: CASSSEAGLDQPQHF. DNA for the CDR3: TGTGCCAGCAGCAGCGAGGCGGGACTTGATCAGCCCCAGCATTTT.

The chain has TRBV19 and TRBJ1-2; D is unclear. Trimming took 8 bases from V and 7 from J, leaving 11 bases between them. This CDR3 has 11 amino acids. In germline, CDR1 is LNHDA, CDR2 SQIVND (reference sequence). DNA for the CDR3: TGTGCCAGTTTAGCGGGGAGTGGCTACACCTTC. Translated, it gives CASLAGSGYTF.

This clonotype was counted a few times. This chain joins TRBV7-9 and TRBJ2-5; 7 nucleotides agree with TRBD1. Germline V lookup: CDR1 SEHNR, CDR2 FQNEAQ (reference sequence). Losses at the gene ends were 6 bases for V and 2 bases for J; bases not matched to a gene: 6. The CDR3 is 14 amino acids. CDR3 residues: CASRHWDSQETQYF. For the CDR3, the DNA is TGTGCCAGCAGACACTGGGACAGTCAAGAGACCCAGTACTTC.

This clonotype came up many times. This rearrangement joins TRBV4-3 to TRBJ2-4; D not certain. Germline V gene sequence: CDR1 LGHNA, CDR2 YSLEER. This CDR3 is 13 amino acids long. Deletions cut 6 bases from V and 5 bases from J, with 11 bases between. The CDR3 loop reads CASRSSSENIQYF. Written as DNA, the CDR3 is TGCGCCAGCAGGTCCAGCTCCGAAAACATTCAGTACTTC.

A few counts support this clonotype. This chain joins TRBV4-1 and TRBJ1-1; D ambiguous. Germline V lookup: CDR1 MGHRA, CDR2 YSYEKL. The CDR3 loop spans 15 amino acids. The germline V and J ends were trimmed by 3 bases and 3 bases, with 14 bases remaining between them. CDR3 coding DNA: TGCGCCAGCAGCCATCCCATAGGAGTCTACACTGAAGCTTTCTTT. This encodes CASSHPIGVYTEAFF.

A note on this clonotype: This likely comes from a read error, as the CDR3 has no conserved phenylalanine or tryptophan at its end. The chain carries TRBV10-3 and TRBJ1-1, with D possibly TRBD1 on 5 matching bases. The CDR3 is 20 residues long. The V end lost 7 bases, the J end lost 10 bases, and 40 bases lay between the germline ends. Germline values: CDR1 ENHRY, CDR2 SYGVKD. In DNA, the CDR3 is TGTGCCATCACCATGAGTCCAACGGGGCGACTTACCAATGAACAAGGTTTAGCTTTCATT. Translating it yields CAITMSPTGRLTNEQGLAFI.

This chain connects TRBV7-9 to TRBJ2-2; maybe TRBD2 (5 bases). The germline V gene has CDR1 SEHNR and CDR2 FQNEAQ (reference sequence). Trimming removed 5 bases at V and 0 bases at J, with 19 bases between. CDR3 length: 18 amino acids. CDR3 nucleotides: TGTGCCAGCAGCCTCGCGCGATTCAGGACTTCGAACACCGGGGAGCTGTTTTTT. It encodes CASSLARFRTSNTGELFF.

This clonotype appeared many times. The chain couples TRBV7-9 to TRBJ2-1; 9 bases line up with TRBD1. The CDR3 sequence is 17 residues long. The V gene's germline CDR1 is SEHNR and CDR2 FQNEAQ (reference sequence). Trimming at V came to 3 bases and at J to 5 bases, leaving 11 bases not matched to a gene. In nucleotides, the CDR3 is TGTGCCAGCAGCTTGGAGTGGAGGACAGGGGAAAACAATGAGCAGTTCTTC. This codes for CASSLEWRTGENNEQFF.

This clonotype has more than one count but fewer than ten. The chain employs TRBV28 and TRBJ2-1; D not resolved. The germline V gene encodes CDR1 MDHEN and CDR2 SYDVKM. V dropped 3 bases and J dropped 15 bases, with 12 bases sitting between them. The CDR3 length is 11 residues. The CDR3 nucleotides read TGTGCCAGCAGTTTGAATTTGGCGTCGTTCTTC. Translated, it gives CASSLNLASFF.

With respect to this clonotype: Given the absence of the conserved phenylalanine or tryptophan at the CDR3 end, a read error is likely. The chain combines TRBV7-6 with TRBJ2-2; D perhaps matches TRBD1 (5 bases). Trimming took 5 bases from V and 4 from J, leaving 14 bases between them. Germline-derived CDR1 and CDR2 are SGHVS and FNYEAQ. The CDR3 contains 15 residues. CDR3 in DNA: TGTGCCAGCAGCCCCACAAACAGGATCACCGGGGAGCTGTTTGTT. Protein sequence: CASSPTNRITGELFV.